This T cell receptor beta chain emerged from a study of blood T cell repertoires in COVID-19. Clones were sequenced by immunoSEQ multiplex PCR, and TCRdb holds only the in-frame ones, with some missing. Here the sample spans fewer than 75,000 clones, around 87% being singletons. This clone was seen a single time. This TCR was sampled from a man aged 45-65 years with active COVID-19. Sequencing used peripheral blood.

For the CDR3, the DNA is TGTGCCAGCAGTTACCCAAGAAATGGACTAGCGGTTTTCGGGGAGCTGTTTTTT. Translating gives CASSYPRNGLAVFGELFF. The rearrangement links TRBV6-2 or TRBV6-3 to TRBJ2-2, with 10 bases aligning to TRBD2. The V gene end was trimmed by 2 bases and the J gene end by 7 bases; junction bases not matched to a gene: 13. Germline loops: CDR1 MNHEY, CDR2 SVGEGT. The CDR3 consists of 18 residues.